This paragraph covers one T cell receptor (beta chain) sequence. Profiled with immunoSEQ multiplex PCR; TCRdb holds only in-frame clones, not every one. Here the sample spans fewer than 350,000 clones, approximately 86% being singletons. This entry belongs to a study of blood T cell repertoires in COVID-19. Looking at the study overall: The United States, Italy and Spain were the sources of the acute and convalescent COVID-19 samples. The cDNA or gDNA used as material had been derived from T cells, B-cell-depleted T cells, or PBMCs.

V lost 8 bases and J lost 8, with 14 bases in between. Germline-derived CDR1 and CDR2 are MGHRA and YSYEKL. This CDR3 has 12 amino acids. Sequenced input: peripheral blood. The rearrangement uses TRBV4-1 and TRBJ2-3; no firm D call. This TCR derives from a woman in her seventies with COVID-19, enrolled during active disease. The CDR3 DNA is TGCGCCAGCGGAGCCGGCCTGGGTACGCAGTATTTT. This encodes CASGAGLGTQYF.